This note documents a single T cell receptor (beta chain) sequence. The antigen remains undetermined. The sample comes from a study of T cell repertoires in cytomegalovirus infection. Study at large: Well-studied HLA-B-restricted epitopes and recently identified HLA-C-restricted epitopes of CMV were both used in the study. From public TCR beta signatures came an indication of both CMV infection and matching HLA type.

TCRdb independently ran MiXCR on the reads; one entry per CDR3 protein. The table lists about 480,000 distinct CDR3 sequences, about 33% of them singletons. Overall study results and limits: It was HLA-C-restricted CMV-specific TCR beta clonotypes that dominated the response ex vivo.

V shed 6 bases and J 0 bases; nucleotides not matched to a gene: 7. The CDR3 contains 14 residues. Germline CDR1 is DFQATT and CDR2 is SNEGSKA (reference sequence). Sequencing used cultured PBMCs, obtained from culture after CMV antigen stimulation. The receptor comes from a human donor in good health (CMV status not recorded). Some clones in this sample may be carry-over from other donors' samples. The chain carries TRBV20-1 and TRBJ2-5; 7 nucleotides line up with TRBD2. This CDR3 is CSAHPSGYQETQYF. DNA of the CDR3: TGCAGTGCCCATCCTAGCGGCTACCAAGAGACCCAGTACTTC.